This entry describes one T cell receptor beta chain. Germline V CDR1 and CDR2: SGHRS, YFSETQ. V lost 4 bases to trimming and J lost 1 base, with 11 bases between them. The CDR3 is made up of 14 amino acids. The sample originates from a study of shared clonotypes between healthy human individuals. Looking at the study overall: Donors were a couple of women and three men aged 18 to 49.

Assay used: immunoSEQ multiplex PCR; TCRdb lists only in-frame clones, some missing. In the table there are more than 2,000,000 clones, roughly 92% of which are singletons. The sample comprised naive CD4+ T cells sorted from blood. Stated subset: CD45RA+ positively selected. The sequence was collected from a man aged 18 to 29 in good health. The chain recombines TRBV5-1 with TRBJ2-5; a possible D gene is TRBD1 (5 bases). DNA of the CDR3: TGCGCCAGCAGCAGAGGACACGTCCAAGAGACCCAGTACTTC. This sequence encodes CASSRGHVQETQYF.